This T cell receptor (beta chain) was documented in a study of CD4+ T cells in melanoma. Study-level findings and limits: A reported correlation linked neoantigen-specific CD4+ T cells to CD8+, macrophage and B cell function. Neoantigen-specific CD4+ T cells in melanoma reportedly had diverse differentiation states.

As concerns this clone: Its target is not known.

This CDR3 comprises 16 residues. Germline CDR1 is LNHDA and CDR2 is SQIVND (reference sequence). Losses at the gene ends were 6 bases for V and 4 bases for J; bases not matched to a gene: 11. The repertoire was sequenced with immunoSEQ multiplex PCR; TCRdb's copy has only in-frame clones and lacks some. The sample records 140,000 or so clones, 80% to 95% being singletons. This chain uses TRBV19 with TRBJ2-3, with TRBD2 identical over 9 bases. The TCR sequence derives from a human donor with melanoma. The CDR3: CASRRTYSGGADTQYF. Written as DNA, the CDR3 is TGTGCCAGTAGAAGGACATATAGCGGGGGTGCAGATACGCAGTATTTT.